This T cell receptor beta chain stems from a study of blood T cell repertoires in COVID-19. Overall study context: The United States, Italy and Spain were the sources of the acute and convalescent COVID-19 samples.

Original methodology: Amplifying reference gene primers gave estimates of nucleated cell counts. TCRdb keeps only in-frame clones here, not all; method: immunoSEQ multiplex PCR. The V and J calls and clone size are taken from that table; D and trimming were inferred from the DNA. The repertoire consists of 110,000 or so clones, with about three quarters occurring once and the leading ten covering roughly 5.6%. CDR1 is SEHNR and CDR2 is FQNEAQ in the germline V gene (reference sequence). The CDR3 is made up of 15 amino acids. The V end was cut by 1 base, the J end by 2 bases, with 10 bases between. The specimen sequenced was peripheral blood. The receptor was isolated from a man between 65 and 85 years old with acute or convalescent COVID-19. The chain uses TRBV7-9 and TRBJ2-3, with D tentatively TRBD1 (5 bases). The CDR3 sequence is CASSLGQTFTDTQYF. CDR3 DNA sequence: TGTGCCAGCAGCTTAGGACAGACCTTCACAGATACGCAGTATTTT.